The 17 T cell receptor beta chains below all came from one sample that was sequenced in a study of Ad26.COV2.S vaccination and SARS-CoV-2 variants. Treatment noted: roughly 19 received Ad26.COV2.S at low or high dose, single or two shots; 5 received placebo; per-sample allocation not given. The study sampled participants on day 63 after the first vaccine or placebo injection. Clones were sequenced by immunoSEQ multiplex PCR, and TCRdb holds only the in-frame ones, with some missing. The sample comprises hundreds of thousands of clones, about 93% of which are singletons, and approximately 12% rests with the top ten. The material sequenced was peripheral blood, taken in a trial of Ad26.COV2.S vaccine versus placebo. The origin of the receptors is a person between 18 and 65 years old who received the Ad26.COV2.S COVID-19 vaccine or a placebo.

This chain links TRBV7-2 with TRBJ2-1; a possible D gene is TRBD2 (6 bases). V lost 4 bases to trimming and J lost 1 base, with 11 bases between them. The germline V gene encodes CDR1 SGHTA and CDR2 FQGNSA. The CDR3 is made up of 15 amino acids. CDR3 sequence reads: CASSSGRGSYNEQFF. The CDR3 DNA reads as TGTGCCAGCAGCTCCGGGAGAGGGTCCTACAATGAGCAGTTCTTC.

CDR3: CAYSQGAGEQYF. The CDR3 nucleotides read TGTGCCTATTCACAGGGGGCGGGCGAGCAGTACTTC. The chain combines TRBV30 with TRBJ2-7, with TRBD1 matching over 9 bases. The ends lost 7 bases at V and 6 bases at J; junction bases unmatched: 7. The length of the CDR3 is 12 residues. Per the germline V gene, CDR1 is GTSNPN and CDR2 is SVGIG (reference sequence).

V gene TRBV27 combines with J gene TRBJ2-7; D possibly corresponds to TRBD1 (5 bases). Germline CDR1 is MNHEY and CDR2 is SMNVEV (reference sequence). V gave up 3 bases and J gave up 3 bases, with 15 bases separating them. This CDR3 region has 15 residues. The CDR3 region has the DNA TGTGCCAGCAGTTTGAAACAGGCATTCGACTACGAGCAGTACTTC. Translating it yields CASSLKQAFDYEQYF.

This clone was counted only a few times. This chain connects TRBV5-6 to TRBJ1-5; D is possibly TRBD1 (5 bases). This CDR3 region has 15 residues. The V end was cut by 6 bases, the J end by 4 bases, with 17 bases between. The germline V gene encodes CDR1 SGHDT and CDR2 YYEEEE. This CDR3 is CASTAGTGSNQPQHF. The DNA of the CDR3 is TGTGCCAGCACCGCGGGTACAGGTTCGAATCAGCCCCAGCATTTT.

The chain carries TRBV5-5 and TRBJ2-3; D is unclear. Per germline, CDR1 SGHKS and CDR2 YYEKEE (reference sequence). Trimming pared 2 bases from V and 6 bases from J, leaving 10 bases between. This CDR3 is 13 amino acids long. The CDR3 bases are TGTGCCAGCAGCTTCACTACTCCCGATACGCAGTATTTT. Protein sequence: CASSFTTPDTQYF.

The chain recombines TRBV27 with TRBJ1-2; D unresolved. In germline, CDR1 is MNHEY, CDR2 SMNVEV (reference sequence). V shed 5 bases and J shed 4 bases, with 20 bases lying between them. The CDR3 length is 16 residues. The DNA of the CDR3 is TGTGCCAGCAGTCCAAGCCCCCCCTCAAGGACCTATGGCTACACCTTC. As protein: CASSPSPPSRTYGYTF.

The V call is TRBV10-2, the J call TRBJ1-1, with TRBD1 matching 8 bases. The CDR3 is made up of 13 amino acids. The germline V gene has CDR1 WSHSY and CDR2 SAAADI. V gave up 6 bases and J gave up 7 bases; unmatched junction bases: 7. The CDR3 coding sequence is TGCGCCAGCAGGGGACAGGTGCTTCGTGAAGCTTTCTTT. Protein: CASRGQVLREAFF.

The chain combines TRBV5-4 with TRBJ1-2; TRBD1 aligns across 9 bases. The CDR3 loop spans 16 amino acids. CDR1 and CDR2 (germline): SGHNT, YYREEE (reference sequence). V trimming: 1 base; J trimming: 4 bases; junction bases outside the gene matches: 8. The chain's CDR3 is CASSLPGQGPSYGYTF. CDR3 nucleotides: TGTGCCAGCAGCTTGCCCGGACAGGGGCCCAGCTATGGCTACACCTTC. The variable domain in full, with the rest retrieved from reference TRBV5-4 and TRBJ1-2, is ETGVTQSPTHLIKTRGQQVTLRCSSQSGHNTVSWYQQALGQGPQFIFQYYREEENGRGNFPPRFSGLQFPNYSSELNVNALELDDSALYLCASSLPGQGPSYGYTFGSGTRLTVV.

This chain joins TRBV30 and TRBJ2-7; D is unresolved. Germline CDR1 GTSNPN, CDR2 SVGIG (reference sequence). This CDR3 has 12 amino acids. The germline V and J ends were trimmed by 4 bases and 5 bases, with 12 bases remaining between them. The CDR3 is CAWKDLRHEQYF. CDR3 nucleotide sequence: TGTGCCTGGAAGGATTTGAGACACGAGCAGTACTTC.

This chain connects TRBV12-3 or TRBV12-4 to TRBJ1-2; 7 nucleotides match TRBD1. Trimming cost V 5 bases and J 4 bases; bases outside gene matches: 4. The length of the CDR3 is 13 residues. The DNA for the CDR3 is TGTGCCAGCAGTCCCGGGACAGTCTATGGCTACACCTTC. Its translation is CASSPGTVYGYTF.

This sequence joins TRBV5-4 and TRBJ2-3; D remains unclear. Trimming left V 4 bases short and J 3 bases short, with 18 bases between. The V gene's germline CDR1 is SGHNT and CDR2 YYREEE (reference sequence). This CDR3 has 16 amino acids. The CDR3 region has the DNA TGTGCCAGCAGCCAGGTGGGAAGGGCCATTACAGATACGCAGTATTTT. Amino acids: CASSQVGRAITDTQYF.

The chain joins TRBV7-9 to TRBJ1-2, with 10 bases lining up with TRBD1. The length of the CDR3 is 14 residues. V shed 1 base, J shed 9 bases, and the junction held 5 bases outside the gene matches. Germline lookup yields CDR1 SEHNR and CDR2 FQNEAQ (reference sequence). The CDR3 loop reads CASSLGGTGARYTF. The CDR3 region has the DNA TGTGCCAGCAGCTTAGGAGGGACAGGGGCTCGCTACACCTTC. The full variable domain, its missing parts supplied by reference TRBV7-9 and TRBJ1-2, is DTGVSQNPRHKITKRGQNVTFRCDPISEHNRLYWYRQTLGQGPEFLTYFQNEAQLEKSRLLSDRFSAERPKGSFSTLEIQRTEQGDSAMYLCASSLGGTGARYTFGSGTRLTVV.

The chain carries TRBV5-1 and TRBJ2-3; 9 positions match TRBD2. The ends lost 9 bases at V and 3 bases at J; junction bases unmatched: 17. CDR3 length equals 17 residues. From germline, CDR1 is SGHRS and CDR2 YFSETQ. Here the CDR3 reads CATPTNTISGRTDTQYF. Here the CDR3 DNA reads TGCGCCACGCCAACGAACACTATTAGCGGGAGAACAGATACGCAGTATTTT.

Only one count was recorded for this clone. The chain recombines TRBV7-9 with TRBJ1-2; D remains ambiguous. The germline gives CDR1 SEHNR, CDR2 FQNEAQ (reference sequence). The CDR3 loop spans 11 amino acids. V was clipped by 5 bases and J by 8 bases, with 9 bases between them. CDR3 nucleotide sequence: TGTGCCAGCAGCCCCGGGTTGGGCTACACCTTC. Its protein product is CASSPGLGYTF.

This clone was seen a single time. This sequence joins TRBV7-2 and TRBJ2-3, with 9 bases lining up with TRBD2. Germline values: CDR1 SGHTA, CDR2 FQGNSA. The CDR3 totals 16 residues. Trimming removed 5 bases from V and 5 bases from J; junction bases left unmatched: 11. CDR3 residues: CASSLGASGMLDTQYF. The DNA for the CDR3 is TGTGCCAGCAGCCTAGGGGCTAGCGGGATGTTAGATACGCAGTATTTT.

V is TRBV9 and J is TRBJ1-3; 8 positions agree with TRBD1. CDR3 length: 15 residues. J gave up 3 bases and V 3 bases, and 5 bases lay outside the gene matches. Germline values: CDR1 SGDLS, CDR2 YYNGEE. The CDR3 reads CASSDRGTGGNTIYF. CDR3 DNA: TGTGCCAGCAGCGATCGGGGGACAGGTGGAAACACCATATATTTT.

V and J are TRBV3-1 (or the pseudogene TRBV3-2) and TRBJ2-1, with D possibly TRBD2 on 5 matching bases. Germline assignment: CDR1 LGHDT and CDR2 YNNKEL (reference sequence). V lost 2 bases, J lost 0 bases, and 11 bases lay in between. CDR3 length: 16 amino acids. CDR3 region: CASSQRAGRSYNEQFF. In nucleotides, the CDR3 is TGTGCCAGCAGCCAACGTGCGGGCCGCTCCTACAATGAGCAGTTCTTC.